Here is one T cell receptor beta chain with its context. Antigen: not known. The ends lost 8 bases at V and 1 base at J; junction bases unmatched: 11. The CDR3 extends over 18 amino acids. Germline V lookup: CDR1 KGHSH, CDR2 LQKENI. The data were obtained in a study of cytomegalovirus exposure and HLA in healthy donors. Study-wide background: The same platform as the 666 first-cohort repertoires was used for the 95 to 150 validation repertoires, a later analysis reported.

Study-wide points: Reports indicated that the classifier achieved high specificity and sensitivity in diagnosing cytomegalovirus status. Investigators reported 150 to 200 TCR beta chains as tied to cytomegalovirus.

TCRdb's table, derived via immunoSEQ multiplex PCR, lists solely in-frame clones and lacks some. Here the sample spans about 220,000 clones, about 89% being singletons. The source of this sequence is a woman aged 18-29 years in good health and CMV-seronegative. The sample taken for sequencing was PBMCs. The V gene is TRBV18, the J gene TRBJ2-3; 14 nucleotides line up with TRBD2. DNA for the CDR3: TGTGCCAGCCACAATCCGGGACTAGCGGGAGTAGGCACAGATACGCAGTATTTT. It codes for CASHNPGLAGVGTDTQYF.